This is a list of T cell receptor beta chains from one sample in a study of molecular identifiers for immune sequencing clone quantification. Using its own MiXCR run on the PCR reads, TCRdb lists one record per CDR3 protein. The sample shows about 640,000 distinct CDR3 sequences, 15% to 20% of them seen only once. The source material was naive CD8+ T cells from blood, with Jurkat cell RNA spiked in. These receptor sequences come from a human donor in good health. Some libraries in this study had Jurkat cell RNA spiked in. Both conserved end residues are part of each CDR3. The D gene is left open where the match is weak. Size is stated for part of the rows, as once, few or many counts, or as a class when the clone is expanded.

cdr3_length | j_call | d_call | v_call | clone_size | cdr3_nt | cdr3_aa
17 | TRBJ2-2 | TRBD2 | TRBV20-1 | many | TGCAGTGCTAGAGATCTGGGACTAGCGTCGAACACCGGGGAGCTGTTTTTT | CSARDLGLASNTGELFF
14 | TRBJ1-5 | . | TRBV7-7 | many | TGTGCCAGCAGCTTACGTTTCAGGAATCAGCCCCAGCATTTT | CASSLRFRNQPQHF
16 | TRBJ2-1 | . | TRBV28 | many | TGTGCCAGCAGTGACCTCGCCGGCTCCCTTTACAATGAGCAGTTCTTC | CASSDLAGSLYNEQFF
16 | TRBJ1-3 | . | TRBV28 | . | TGTGCCAGCAGTTTAGTCCAGGGCACGGCTGGAAACACCATATATTTT | CASSLVQGTAGNTIYF
13 | TRBJ2-2 | TRBD2 | TRBV4-3 | few | TGCGCCAGCAGTAGCGGGAGATTCGGGGAGCTGTTTTTT | CASSSGRFGELFF
13 | TRBJ2-7 | . | TRBV4-3 | many | TGCGCCAGCAGCCAAGAAGACGACTACGAGCAGTACTTC | CASSQEDDYEQYF
15 | TRBJ2-3 | TRBD2 | TRBV2 | . | TGTGCCAGCAGTGGACTAGCGGGGGGTTCAGATACGCAGTATTTT | CASSGLAGGSDTQYF
14 | TRBJ1-2 | . | TRBV3-1 | . | TGTGCCAGCAGCTCTACCGGGCTCAACTATGGCTACACCTTC | CASSSTGLNYGYTF
15 | TRBJ2-5 | TRBD2 | TRBV5-5 | many | TGTGCCAGCAGCCTTTTACTAGCGGGGGTAGAGACCCAGTACTTC | CASSLLLAGVETQYF
14 | TRBJ2-7 | . | TRBV20-1 | many | TGCAGTGCCCAAGCGTTACAGGAATCCTACGAGCAGTACTTC | CSAQALQESYEQYF
17 | TRBJ2-5 | TRBD2 | TRBV2 | . | TGTGCCAGCAGTGAAGCGGGAACTAGCGGGACACAAGAGACCCAGTACTTC | CASSEAGTSGTQETQYF
15 | TRBJ1-2 | . | TRBV27 | many | TGTGCCAGCAGTTTAGGTGTAGGGGCTAACTATGGCTACACCTTC | CASSLGVGANYGYTF
12 | TRBJ1-1 | . | TRBV5-8 | many | TGTGCCAGCAGCTTGGCCCACACTGAAGCTTTCTTT | CASSLAHTEAFF
15 | TRBJ2-7 | TRBD1 | TRBV20-1 | . | TGCAGTGCTAGAGGGATGGACAGGGCCGCCTACGAGCAGTACTTC | CSARGMDRAAYEQYF